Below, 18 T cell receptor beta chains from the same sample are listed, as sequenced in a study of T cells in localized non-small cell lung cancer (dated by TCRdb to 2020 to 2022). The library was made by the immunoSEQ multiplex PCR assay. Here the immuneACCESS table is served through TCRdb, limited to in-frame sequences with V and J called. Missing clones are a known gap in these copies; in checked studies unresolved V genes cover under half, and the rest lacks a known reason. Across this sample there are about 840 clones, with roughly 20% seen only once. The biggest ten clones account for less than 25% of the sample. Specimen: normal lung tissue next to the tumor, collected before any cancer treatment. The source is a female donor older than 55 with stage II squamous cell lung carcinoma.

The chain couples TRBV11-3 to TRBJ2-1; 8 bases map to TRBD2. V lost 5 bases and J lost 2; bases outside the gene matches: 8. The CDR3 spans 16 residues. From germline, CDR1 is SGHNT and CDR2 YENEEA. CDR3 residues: CASSERAGGTYNEQFF. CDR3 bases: TGTGCCAGCAGCGAAAGGGCGGGGGGTACCTACAATGAGCAGTTCTTC.

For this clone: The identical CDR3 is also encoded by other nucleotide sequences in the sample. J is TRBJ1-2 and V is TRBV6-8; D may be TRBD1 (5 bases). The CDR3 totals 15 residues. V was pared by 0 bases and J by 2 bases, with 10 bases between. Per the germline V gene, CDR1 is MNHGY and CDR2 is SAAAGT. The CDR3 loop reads CASSYSEGSNYGYTF. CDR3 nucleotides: TGTGCCAGCAGTTACTCTGAGGGGTCGAACTATGGCTACACCTTC.

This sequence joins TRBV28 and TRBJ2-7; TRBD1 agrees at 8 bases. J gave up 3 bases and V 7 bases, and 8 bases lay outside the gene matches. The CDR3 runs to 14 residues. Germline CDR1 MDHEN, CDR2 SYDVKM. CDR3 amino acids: CASNRQGRDYEQYF. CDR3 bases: TGTGCCAGCAATAGACAGGGGAGAGACTACGAGCAGTACTTC.

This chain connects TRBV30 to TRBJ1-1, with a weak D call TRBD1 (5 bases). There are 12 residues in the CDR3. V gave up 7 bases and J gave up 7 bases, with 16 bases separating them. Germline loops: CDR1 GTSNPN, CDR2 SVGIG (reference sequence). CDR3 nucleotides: TGTGCCTCTCTCCAACAGGATGGTGAAGCTTTCTTT. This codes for CASLQQDGEAFF. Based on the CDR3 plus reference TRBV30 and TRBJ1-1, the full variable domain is SQTIHQWPATLVQPVGSPLSLECTVEGTSNPNLYWYRQAAGRGLQLLFYSVGIGQISSEVPQNLSASRPQDRQFILSSKKLLLSDSGFYLCASLQQDGEAFFGQGTRLTVV.

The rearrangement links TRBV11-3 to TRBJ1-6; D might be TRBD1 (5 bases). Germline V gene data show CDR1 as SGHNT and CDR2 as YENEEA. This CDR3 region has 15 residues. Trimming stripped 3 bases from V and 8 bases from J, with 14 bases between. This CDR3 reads CASSLLGGSDSPLHF. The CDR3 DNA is TGTGCCAGCAGCTTGCTCGGGGGGTCGGATTCACCCCTCCACTTT.

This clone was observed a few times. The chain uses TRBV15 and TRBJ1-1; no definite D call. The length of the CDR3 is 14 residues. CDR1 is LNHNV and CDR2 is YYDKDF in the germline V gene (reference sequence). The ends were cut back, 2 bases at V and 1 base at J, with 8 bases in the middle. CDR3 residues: CATSRSRTNTEAFF. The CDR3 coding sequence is TGTGCCACCAGCAGAAGTCGGACGAACACTGAAGCTTTCTTT.

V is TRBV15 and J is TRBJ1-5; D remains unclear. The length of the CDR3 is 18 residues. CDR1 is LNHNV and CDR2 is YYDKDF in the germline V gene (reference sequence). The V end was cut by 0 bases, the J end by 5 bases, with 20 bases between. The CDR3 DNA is TGTGCCACCAGCAGAGATGAGCGCTCCGGACTTCGAGATCAGCCCCAGCATTTT. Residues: CATSRDERSGLRDQPQHF. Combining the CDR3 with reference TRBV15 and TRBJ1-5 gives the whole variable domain DAMVIQNPRYQVTQFGKPVTLSCSQTLNHNVMYWYQQKSSQAPKLLFHYYDKDFNNEADTPDNFQSRRPNTSFCFLDIRSPGLGDTAMYLCATSRDERSGLRDQPQHFGDGTRLSIL.

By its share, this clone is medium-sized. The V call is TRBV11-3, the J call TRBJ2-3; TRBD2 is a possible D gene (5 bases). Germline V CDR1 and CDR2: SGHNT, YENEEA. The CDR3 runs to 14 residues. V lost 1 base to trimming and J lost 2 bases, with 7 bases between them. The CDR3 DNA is TGTGCCAGCAGCTTAGGGCTAGCCACAGATACGCAGTATTTT. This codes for CASSLGLATDTQYF.

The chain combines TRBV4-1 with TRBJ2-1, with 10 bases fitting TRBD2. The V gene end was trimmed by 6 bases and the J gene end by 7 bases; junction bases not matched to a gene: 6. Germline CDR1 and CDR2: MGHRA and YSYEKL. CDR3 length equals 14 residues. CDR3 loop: CASRPGLARNEQFF. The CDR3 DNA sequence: TGCGCCAGCAGGCCGGGACTAGCGCGTAATGAGCAGTTCTTC.

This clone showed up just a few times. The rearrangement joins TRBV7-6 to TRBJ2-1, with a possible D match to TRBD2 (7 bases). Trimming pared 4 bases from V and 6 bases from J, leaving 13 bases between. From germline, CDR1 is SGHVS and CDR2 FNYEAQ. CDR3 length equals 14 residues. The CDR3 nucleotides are TGTGCCAGCAGCTGGGCGGGGGCTGTCAATGAGCAGTTCTTC. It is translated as CASSWAGAVNEQFF.

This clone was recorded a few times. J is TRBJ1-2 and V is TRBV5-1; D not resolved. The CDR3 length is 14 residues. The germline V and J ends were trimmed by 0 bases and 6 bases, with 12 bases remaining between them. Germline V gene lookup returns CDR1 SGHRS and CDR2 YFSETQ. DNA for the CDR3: TGCGCCAGCAGCTTGGACGGGGTGGAGGATGGCTACACCTTC. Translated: CASSLDGVEDGYTF.

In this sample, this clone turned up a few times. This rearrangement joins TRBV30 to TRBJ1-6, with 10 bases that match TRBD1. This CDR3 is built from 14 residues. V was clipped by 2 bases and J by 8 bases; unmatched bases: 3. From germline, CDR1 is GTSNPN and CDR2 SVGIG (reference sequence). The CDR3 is CAWSFGQGDSPLHF. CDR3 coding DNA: TGTGCCTGGAGTTTCGGACAGGGGGATTCACCCCTCCACTTT.

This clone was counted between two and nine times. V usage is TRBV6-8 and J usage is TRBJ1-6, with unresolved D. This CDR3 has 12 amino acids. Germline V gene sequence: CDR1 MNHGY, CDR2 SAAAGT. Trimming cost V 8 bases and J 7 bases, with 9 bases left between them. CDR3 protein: CASGFRNSPLHF. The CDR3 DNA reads TGTGCCAGCGGCTTCCGAAATTCACCCCTCCACTTT.

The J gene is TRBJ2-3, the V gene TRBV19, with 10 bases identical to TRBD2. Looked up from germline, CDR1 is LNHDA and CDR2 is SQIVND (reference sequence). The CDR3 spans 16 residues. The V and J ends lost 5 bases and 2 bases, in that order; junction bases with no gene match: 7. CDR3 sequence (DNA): TGTGCCAGTAGTCGTAGCGGGGGGCACTCCACAGATACGCAGTATTTT. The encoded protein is CASSRSGGHSTDTQYF.

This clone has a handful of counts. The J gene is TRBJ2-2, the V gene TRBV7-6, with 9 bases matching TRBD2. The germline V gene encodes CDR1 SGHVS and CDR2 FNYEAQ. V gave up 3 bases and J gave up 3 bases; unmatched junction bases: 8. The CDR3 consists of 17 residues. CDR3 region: CASSLPLAGWDTGELFF. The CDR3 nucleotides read TGTGCCAGCAGCTTGCCTCTAGCGGGATGGGACACCGGGGAGCTGTTTTTT.

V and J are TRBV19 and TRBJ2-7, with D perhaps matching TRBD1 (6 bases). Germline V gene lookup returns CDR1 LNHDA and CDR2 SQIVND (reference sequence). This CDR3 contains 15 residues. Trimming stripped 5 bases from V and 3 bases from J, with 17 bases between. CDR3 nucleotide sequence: TGTGCCAGTAGTGCTAACAACAGGGTCCACTACGAGCAGTACTTC. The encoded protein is CASSANNRVHYEQYF.

The CDR3 reads CASSLPGTGNEQFF. The CDR3 DNA sequence: TGTGCCAGCAGCTTGCCCGGAACAGGGAATGAGCAGTTCTTC. The chain uses TRBV11-3 and TRBJ2-1, with TRBD1 as a possible D gene (6 bases). V lost 3 bases to trimming and J lost 7 bases, with 13 bases between them. This CDR3 is 14 amino acids long. CDR1 is SGHNT, CDR2 YENEEA, per germline.

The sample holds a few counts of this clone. In DNA form, the CDR3 reads TGTGCCAGCAGTTCCATTCTAGCGGGAGAGTACGAGCAGTACTTC. Protein sequence: CASSSILAGEYEQYF. The rearrangement joins TRBV6-8 to TRBJ2-7, with TRBD2 matching over 10 bases. The CDR3 spans 15 residues. The V and J ends lost 4 bases and 4 bases, in that order; junction bases with no gene match: 7. Germline V gene lookup returns CDR1 MNHGY and CDR2 SAAAGT.